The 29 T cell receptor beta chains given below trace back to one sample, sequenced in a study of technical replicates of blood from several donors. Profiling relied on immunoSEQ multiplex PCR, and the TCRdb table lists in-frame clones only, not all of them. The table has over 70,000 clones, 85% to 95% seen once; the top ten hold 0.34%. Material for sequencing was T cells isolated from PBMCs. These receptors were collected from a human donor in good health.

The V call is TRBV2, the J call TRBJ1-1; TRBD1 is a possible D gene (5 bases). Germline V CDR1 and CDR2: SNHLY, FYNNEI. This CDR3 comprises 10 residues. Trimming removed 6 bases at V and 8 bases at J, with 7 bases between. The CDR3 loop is CASSTGEAFF. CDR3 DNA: TGTGCCAGCAGCACAGGAGAAGCTTTCTTT.

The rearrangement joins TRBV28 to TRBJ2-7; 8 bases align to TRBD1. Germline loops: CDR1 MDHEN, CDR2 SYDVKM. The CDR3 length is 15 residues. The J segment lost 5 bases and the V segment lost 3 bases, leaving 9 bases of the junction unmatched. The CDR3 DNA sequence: TGTGCCAGCAGTTTCCACGGACAGGGATTAGACGAGCAGTACTTC. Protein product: CASSFHGQGLDEQYF.

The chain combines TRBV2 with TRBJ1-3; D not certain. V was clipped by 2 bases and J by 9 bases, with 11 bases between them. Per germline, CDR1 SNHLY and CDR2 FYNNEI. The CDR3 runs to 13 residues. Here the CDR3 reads CASSEPFPTTIYF. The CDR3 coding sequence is TGTGCCAGCAGTGAACCATTCCCTACCACCATATATTTT. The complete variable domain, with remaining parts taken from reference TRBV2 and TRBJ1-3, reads EPEVTQTPSHQVTQMGQEVILRCVPISNHLYFYWYRQILGQKVEFLVSFYNNEISEKSEIFDDQFSVERPDGSNFTLKIRSTKLEDSAMYFCASSEPFPTTIYFGEGSWLTVV.

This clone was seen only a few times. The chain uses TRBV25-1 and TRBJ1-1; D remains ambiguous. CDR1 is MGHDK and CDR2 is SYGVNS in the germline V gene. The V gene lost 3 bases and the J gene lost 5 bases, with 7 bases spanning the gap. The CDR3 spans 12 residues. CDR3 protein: CASSDTGTEAFF. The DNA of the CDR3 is TGTGCCAGCAGTGATACGGGGACTGAAGCTTTCTTT.

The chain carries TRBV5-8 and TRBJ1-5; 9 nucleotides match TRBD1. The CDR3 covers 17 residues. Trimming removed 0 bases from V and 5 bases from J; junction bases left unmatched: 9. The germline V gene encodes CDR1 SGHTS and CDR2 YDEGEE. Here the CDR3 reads CASSLDSRGQGYQPQHF. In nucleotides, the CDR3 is TGTGCCAGCAGCTTGGATAGTCGCGGACAGGGGTATCAGCCCCAGCATTTT.

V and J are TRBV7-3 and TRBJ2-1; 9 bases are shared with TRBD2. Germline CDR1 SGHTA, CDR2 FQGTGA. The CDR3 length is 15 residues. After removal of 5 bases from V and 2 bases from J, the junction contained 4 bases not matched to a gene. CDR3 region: CASSHSGSPYNEQFF. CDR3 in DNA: TGTGCCAGCAGCCATAGCGGGAGCCCCTACAATGAGCAGTTCTTC. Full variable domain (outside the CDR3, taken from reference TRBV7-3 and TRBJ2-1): GAGVSQTPSNKVTEKGKYVELRCDPISGHTALYWYRQSLGQGPEFLIYFQGTGAADDSGLPNDRFFAVRPEGSVSTLKIQRTERGDSAVYLCASSHSGSPYNEQFFGPGTRLTVL.

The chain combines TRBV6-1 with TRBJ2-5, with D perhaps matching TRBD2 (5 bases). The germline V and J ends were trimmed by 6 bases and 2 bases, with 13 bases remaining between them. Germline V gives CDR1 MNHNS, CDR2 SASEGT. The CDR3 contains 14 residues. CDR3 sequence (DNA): TGTGCCAGCAGCCCCGGGATTACTCAAGAGACCCAGTACTTC. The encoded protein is CASSPGITQETQYF.

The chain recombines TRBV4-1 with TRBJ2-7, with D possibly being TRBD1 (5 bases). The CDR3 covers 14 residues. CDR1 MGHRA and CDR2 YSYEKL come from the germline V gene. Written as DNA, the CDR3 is TGCGCACAGATCCTGGGGCTAGTTACCTACGAGCAGTACTTC. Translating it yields CAQILGLVTYEQYF.

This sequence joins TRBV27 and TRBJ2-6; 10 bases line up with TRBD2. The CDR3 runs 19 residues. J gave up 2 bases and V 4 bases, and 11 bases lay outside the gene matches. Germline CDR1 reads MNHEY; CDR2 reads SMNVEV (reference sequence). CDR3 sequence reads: CASSSRSIAGGTGANVLTF. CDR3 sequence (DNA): TGTGCCAGCAGTTCGAGATCCATAGCGGGAGGAACTGGGGCCAACGTCCTGACTTTC.

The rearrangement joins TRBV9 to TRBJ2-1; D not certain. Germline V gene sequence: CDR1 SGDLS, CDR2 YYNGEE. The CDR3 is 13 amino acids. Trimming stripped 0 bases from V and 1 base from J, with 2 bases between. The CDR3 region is CASSVASYNEQFF. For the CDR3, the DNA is TGTGCCAGCAGCGTAGCTTCCTACAATGAGCAGTTCTTC.

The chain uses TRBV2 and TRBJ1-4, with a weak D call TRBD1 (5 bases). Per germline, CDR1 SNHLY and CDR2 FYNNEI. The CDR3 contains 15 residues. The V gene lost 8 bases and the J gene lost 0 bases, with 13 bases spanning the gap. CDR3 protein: CASDRGQATNEKLFF. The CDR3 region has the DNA TGTGCCAGCGATAGAGGACAAGCAACTAATGAAAAACTGTTTTTT.

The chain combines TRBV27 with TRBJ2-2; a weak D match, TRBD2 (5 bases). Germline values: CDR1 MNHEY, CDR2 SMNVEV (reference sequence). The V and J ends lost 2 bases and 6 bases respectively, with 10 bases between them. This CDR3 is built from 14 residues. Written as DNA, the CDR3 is TGTGCCAGCAGTTTAGACCTAGCTCCCGGGGAGCTGTTTTTT. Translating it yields CASSLDLAPGELFF.

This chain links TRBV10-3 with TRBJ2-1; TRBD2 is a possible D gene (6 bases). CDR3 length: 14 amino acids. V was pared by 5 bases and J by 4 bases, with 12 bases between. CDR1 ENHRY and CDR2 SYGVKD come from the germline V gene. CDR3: CAISYIADYNEQFF. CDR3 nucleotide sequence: TGTGCCATCAGTTATATAGCGGATTACAATGAGCAGTTCTTC.

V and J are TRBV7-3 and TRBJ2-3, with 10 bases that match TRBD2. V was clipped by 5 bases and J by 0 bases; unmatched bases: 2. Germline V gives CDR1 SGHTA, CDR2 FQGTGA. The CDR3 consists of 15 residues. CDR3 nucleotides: TGTGCCAGCAGCAATAGCGGGAGGAGCACAGATACGCAGTATTTT. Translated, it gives CASSNSGRSTDTQYF.

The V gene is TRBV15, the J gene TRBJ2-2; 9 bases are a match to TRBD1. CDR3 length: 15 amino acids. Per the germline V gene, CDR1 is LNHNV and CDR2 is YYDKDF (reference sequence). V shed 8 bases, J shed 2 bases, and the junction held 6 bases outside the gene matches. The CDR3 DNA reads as TGTGCCACCGCCCGGGACAGGGCAAACACCGGGGAGCTGTTTTTT. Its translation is CATARDRANTGELFF.

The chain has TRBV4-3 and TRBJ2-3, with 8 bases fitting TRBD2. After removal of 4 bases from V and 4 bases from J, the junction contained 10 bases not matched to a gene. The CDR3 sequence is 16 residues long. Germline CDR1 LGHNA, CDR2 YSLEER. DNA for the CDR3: TGCGCCAGCAGCCTACACAGCGGGAGTGGCCCAGATACGCAGTATTTT. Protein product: CASSLHSGSGPDTQYF.

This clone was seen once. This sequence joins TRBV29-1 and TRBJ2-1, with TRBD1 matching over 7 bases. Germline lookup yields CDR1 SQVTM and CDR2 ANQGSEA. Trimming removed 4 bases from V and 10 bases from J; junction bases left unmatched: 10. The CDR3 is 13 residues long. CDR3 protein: CSVGDSHSGEQFF. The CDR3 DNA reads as TGCAGCGTTGGGGACAGCCACTCAGGAGAGCAGTTCTTC.

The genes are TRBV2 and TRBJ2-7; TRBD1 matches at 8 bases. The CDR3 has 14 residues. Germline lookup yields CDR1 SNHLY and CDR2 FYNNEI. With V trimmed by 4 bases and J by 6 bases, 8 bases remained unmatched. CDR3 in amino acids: CASSAETGVGEQYF. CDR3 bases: TGTGCCAGCAGTGCCGAGACAGGGGTTGGCGAGCAGTACTTC.

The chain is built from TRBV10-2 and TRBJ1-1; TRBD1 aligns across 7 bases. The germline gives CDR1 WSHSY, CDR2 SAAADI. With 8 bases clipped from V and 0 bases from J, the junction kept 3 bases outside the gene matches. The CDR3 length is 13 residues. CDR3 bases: TGCGCCAGCCGGGACAGCATGAACACTGAAGCTTTCTTT. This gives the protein CASRDSMNTEAFF.

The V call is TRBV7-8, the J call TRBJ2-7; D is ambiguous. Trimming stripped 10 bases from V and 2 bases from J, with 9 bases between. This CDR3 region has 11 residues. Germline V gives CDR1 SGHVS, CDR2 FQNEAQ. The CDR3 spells CATELAYEQYF. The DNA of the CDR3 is TGTGCCACCGAACTGGCCTACGAGCAGTACTTC.

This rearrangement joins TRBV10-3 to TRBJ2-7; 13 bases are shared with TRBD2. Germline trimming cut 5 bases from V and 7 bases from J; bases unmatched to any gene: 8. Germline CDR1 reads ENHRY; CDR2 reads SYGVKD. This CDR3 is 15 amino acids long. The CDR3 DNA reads TGTGCCATCAGTAGTGGACTAGCGGGAGTTGAAGAGCAGTACTTC. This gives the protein CAISSGLAGVEEQYF.

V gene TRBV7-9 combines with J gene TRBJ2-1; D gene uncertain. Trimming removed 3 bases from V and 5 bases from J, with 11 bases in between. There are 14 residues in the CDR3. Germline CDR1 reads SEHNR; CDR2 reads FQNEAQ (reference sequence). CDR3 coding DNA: TGTGCCAGCAGCTTCACTCGAAACCACAATGAGCAGTTCTTC. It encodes CASSFTRNHNEQFF.

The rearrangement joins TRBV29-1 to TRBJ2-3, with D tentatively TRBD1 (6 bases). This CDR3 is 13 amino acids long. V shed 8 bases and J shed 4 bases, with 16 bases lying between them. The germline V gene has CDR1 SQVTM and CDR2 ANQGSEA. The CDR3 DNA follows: TGCAGCTTACAAGTAGGGGGAGCAGATACGCAGTATTTT. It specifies CSLQVGGADTQYF.

The CDR3 protein is CASSERQGVDEQYF. The CDR3 region has the DNA TGTGCCAGCAGTGAACGGCAGGGGGTGGACGAGCAGTACTTC. The chain couples TRBV6-1 to TRBJ2-7; 7 bases match TRBD1. Looked up from germline, CDR1 is MNHNS and CDR2 is SASEGT. The CDR3 consists of 14 residues. The V segment lost 2 bases and the J segment 5 bases; nucleotides outside the gene matches: 6.

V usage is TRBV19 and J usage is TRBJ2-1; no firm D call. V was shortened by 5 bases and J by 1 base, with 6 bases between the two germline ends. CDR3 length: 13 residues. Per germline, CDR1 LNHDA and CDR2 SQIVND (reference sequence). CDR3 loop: CASSPTSYNEQFF. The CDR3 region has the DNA TGTGCCAGTAGTCCCACTTCCTACAATGAGCAGTTCTTC.

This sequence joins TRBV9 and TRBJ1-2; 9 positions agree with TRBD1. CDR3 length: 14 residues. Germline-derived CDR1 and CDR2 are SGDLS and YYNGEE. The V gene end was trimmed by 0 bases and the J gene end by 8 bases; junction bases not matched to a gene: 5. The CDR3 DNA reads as TGTGCCAGCAGCGTAGCACAGGGGGCCCGGGGCTACACCTTC. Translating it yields CASSVAQGARGYTF.

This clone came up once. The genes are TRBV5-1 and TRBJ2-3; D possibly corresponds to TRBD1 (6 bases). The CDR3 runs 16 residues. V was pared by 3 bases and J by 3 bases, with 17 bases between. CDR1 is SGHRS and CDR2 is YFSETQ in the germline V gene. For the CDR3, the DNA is TGCGCCAGCAGCTGGGGGCGAGGACCGGTAACAGATACGCAGTATTTT. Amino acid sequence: CASSWGRGPVTDTQYF. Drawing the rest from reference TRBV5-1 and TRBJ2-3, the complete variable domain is KAGVTQTPRYLIKTRGQQVTLSCSPISGHRSVSWYQQTPGQGLQFLFEYFSETQRNKGNFPGRFSGRQFSNSRSEMNVSTLELGDSALYLCASSWGRGPVTDTQYFGPGTRLTVL.

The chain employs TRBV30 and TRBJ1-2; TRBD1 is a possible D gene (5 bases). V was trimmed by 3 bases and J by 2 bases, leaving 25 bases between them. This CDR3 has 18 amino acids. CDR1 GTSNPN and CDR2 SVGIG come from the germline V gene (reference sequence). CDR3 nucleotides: TGTGCCTGGAGACATACCGGGACTGAAAATCCGGGGAACTATGGCTACACCTTC. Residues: CAWRHTGTENPGNYGYTF.

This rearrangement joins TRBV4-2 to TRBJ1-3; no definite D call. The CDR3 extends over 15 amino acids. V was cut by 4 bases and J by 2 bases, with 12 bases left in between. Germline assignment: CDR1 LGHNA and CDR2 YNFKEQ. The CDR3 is CASSPLGPAGNTIYF. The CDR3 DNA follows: TGTGCCAGCAGCCCCCTTGGGCCGGCTGGAAACACCATATATTTT.